This T cell receptor (beta chain) was obtained from a study of blood T cell repertoires in COVID-19. Looking at the study overall: The origin of the acute and convalescent COVID-19 samples was the United States, Italy and Spain. T cells, B-cell-depleted T cells, or PBMCs supplied cDNA or gDNA.

The CDR3 has 15 residues. Per germline, CDR1 SGHRS and CDR2 YFSETQ. The V segment lost 4 bases and the J segment 9 bases; nucleotides outside the gene matches: 11. In the study's own analysis: Amplified reference gene primers provided the basis for estimating nucleated cell counts. The method was immunoSEQ multiplex PCR; TCRdb's version includes in-frame clones alone and lacks a portion of them. The V and J calls and the clone size are those of that table, but D and trimming were determined from the DNA. The profile shows about 300,000 clones, approximately 86% of them singletons. The TCR sequence derives from a man in his 70s with acute or convalescent COVID-19. Sequencing was carried out using peripheral blood. The chain employs TRBV5-1 and TRBJ2-5; 11 bases agree with TRBD2. The CDR3 DNA is TGCGCCAGCAGCCCTATAGCGGGAGGGCTCGGGTCCCAGTACTTC. It specifies CASSPIAGGLGSQYF.